Listed here is a single T cell receptor (beta chain). This sample is drawn from a study of identifying expanded T cells in peripheral blood. V was trimmed by 2 bases and J by 7 bases, leaving 11 bases between them. The CDR3 is made up of 13 amino acids. The germline CDR1 and CDR2 sequences are SNHLY and FYNNEI. TCRdb's table, derived via immunoSEQ multiplex PCR, lists solely in-frame clones and lacks some. The sample shows 75,000 to 95,000 clones, roughly 89% of them seen only once. Material: blood. This sequence joins TRBV2 and TRBJ1-1; D is uncertain. This receptor was taken from a person between 18 and 75 years old in good health. The CDR3 DNA is TGTGCCAGCAGTGAAAACAGAGGGCTTGAAGCTTTCTTT. It encodes CASSENRGLEAFF.